One and the same sample provided the 5 T cell receptor beta chains below, sequenced in a study of CD8+CD57+ T cells in acquired aplastic anemia. CDR3 and TCR beta VDJ profiling relied on genomic DNA as the template. TCRdb used MiXCR to reprocess the reads, holding one entry per CDR3 protein. There are around 50,000 distinct CDR3 sequences in the sample; about 78% occur only once, and around 31% lies in the top ten. The sequencing sample was made of sorted CD4+, CD8+, or CD8+CD57+ T cells (not recorded which) from PBMCs. The receptor source for this set is a human donor in good health, serving as a control.

This clonotype was seen only a few times. V usage is TRBV7-9 and J usage is TRBJ2-7; D gene uncertain. Germline V gene sequence: CDR1 SEHNR, CDR2 FQNEAQ (reference sequence). V was trimmed by 0 bases and J by 5 bases, leaving 5 bases between them. The CDR3 covers 12 residues. The CDR3 sequence: CASSLAKNEQYF. Here the CDR3 DNA reads TGTGCCAGCAGCTTAGCGAAAAACGAGCAGTACTTC. The whole variable domain, remainder taken from reference TRBV7-9 and TRBJ2-7, is DTGVSQNPRHKITKRGQNVTFRCDPISEHNRLYWYRQTLGQGPEFLTYFQNEAQLEKSRLLSDRFSAERPKGSFSTLEIQRTEQGDSAMYLCASSLAKNEQYFGPGTRLTVT.

The chain employs TRBV2 and TRBJ2-7; D may match TRBD1 or TRBD2 (5 bases each). The germline gives CDR1 SNHLY, CDR2 FYNNEI. Trimming pared 6 bases from V and 3 bases from J, leaving 12 bases between. The CDR3 is 13 amino acids. For the CDR3, the DNA is TGTGCCAGCAGGGACTGGGGCCTCTACGAGCAGTACTTC. Translation: CASRDWGLYEQYF.

This clonotype was detected only once. The chain has TRBV29-1 and TRBJ2-1, with TRBD2 identical over 8 bases. Trimming cost V 6 bases and J 7 bases; bases outside gene matches: 14. Per germline, CDR1 SQVTM and CDR2 ANQGSEA. The CDR3 runs to 15 residues. The chain's CDR3 is CSVSGLGGGYNEQFF. The CDR3 nucleotides read TGCAGCGTCTCGGGACTAGGGGGTGGATATAATGAGCAGTTCTTC.

This chain links TRBV12-3 or TRBV12-4 with TRBJ2-7; 9 positions agree with TRBD1. The CDR3 sequence is 14 residues long. The junction had 6 bases not matched to a gene; V was cut back by 4 bases and J by 5 bases. Here the CDR3 reads CASSSDRGVDEQYF. In DNA, the CDR3 is TGTGCCAGCAGTTCGGACAGGGGAGTCGACGAGCAGTACTTC.

The V gene is TRBV29-1, the J gene TRBJ2-7; D is ambiguous. With 6 bases removed from V and 3 bases from J, the gap between germline ends came to 15 bases. There are 13 residues in the CDR3. CDR1 is SQVTM, CDR2 ANQGSEA, per germline. CDR3 loop: CSVRLGSNYEQYF. CDR3 bases: TGCAGCGTCCGCCTGGGTTCCAACTACGAGCAGTACTTC.